The 27 T cell receptor beta chains below all came from one sample that was sequenced in a study of response to subunit inactivated influenza vaccine. A single record per CDR3 protein comes from TCRdb applying MiXCR to the RT-PCR reads. Among about 570,000 distinct CDR3 sequences listed, about 11% were seen once. A further study also used this sample, focusing on T cells expressing NK-cell markers. That source reports: A 5'RACE template switching approach incorporating UMIs was used to make TCR beta cDNA.

Sequencing was performed on PBMCs from blood, taken on the day of vaccination. The receptors were gathered from a man aged 45-65 years who received an inactivated influenza vaccine.

The chain combines TRBV4-1 with TRBJ1-1; no clear D gene. CDR1 is MGHRA and CDR2 is YSYEKL in the germline V gene. This CDR3 comprises 13 residues. The germline V and J ends were trimmed by 1 base and 5 bases, with 8 bases remaining between them. The CDR3, as DNA: TGCGCCAGCAGCCAAGGCAGGCAAACTGAAGCTTTCTTT. The encoded protein is CASSQGRQTEAFF.

The chain recombines TRBV28 with TRBJ2-1; 11 bases match TRBD2. V lost 1 base, J lost 5 bases, and 4 bases stayed unmatched. Germline V gives CDR1 MDHEN, CDR2 SYDVKM. This CDR3 has 16 amino acids. DNA for the CDR3: TGTGCCAGCAGTTTATCCTCGGGACTAGCGGACAATGAGCAGTTCTTC. This translates into CASSLSSGLADNEQFF.

The J gene is TRBJ2-1, the V gene TRBV5-1; 14 positions agree with TRBD2. This CDR3 region has 16 residues. Germline-derived CDR1 and CDR2 are SGHRS and YFSETQ. Trimming at V came to 0 bases and at J to 6 bases, leaving 2 bases not matched to a gene. CDR3 residues: CASSLAGTSGGNEQFF. The CDR3 DNA sequence: TGCGCCAGCAGCTTGGCTGGGACTAGCGGGGGCAATGAGCAGTTCTTC.

This clonotype was seen a handful of times. The rearrangement joins TRBV7-2 to TRBJ1-2, with TRBD1 matching over 8 bases. The germline V gene has CDR1 SGHTA and CDR2 FQGNSA. With 6 bases clipped from V and 2 bases from J, the junction kept 5 bases outside the gene matches. The CDR3 is 14 amino acids. The CDR3 reads CASRLDRGNYGYTF. The CDR3 region has the DNA TGTGCCAGCAGGCTCGACAGGGGAAACTATGGCTACACCTTC.

This clonotype was detected a few times. The V gene is TRBV5-1, the J gene TRBJ1-6, with 10 bases that match TRBD1. Trimming took 4 bases from V and 10 from J; bases not matched to a gene: 8. This CDR3 spans 15 amino acids. In germline, CDR1 is SGHRS, CDR2 YFSETQ. The CDR3 here is CASSTGTGVESPLHF. The CDR3 nucleotides are TGCGCCAGCAGCACCGGGACAGGGGTAGAATCACCCCTCCACTTT.

The chain recombines TRBV4-1 with TRBJ2-7; D gene ambiguous. This CDR3 is built from 13 residues. V was cut by 1 base and J by 6 bases, with 10 bases left in between. The germline V gene has CDR1 MGHRA and CDR2 YSYEKL. The DNA of the CDR3 is TGCGCCAGCAGCCAAGGTACATTGCGCGAGCAGTACTTC. Residues: CASSQGTLREQYF.

This clonotype was counted between two and nine times. The rearrangement uses TRBV6-1 and TRBJ1-1, with D unclear. CDR3 length equals 13 residues. The V and J ends lost 4 bases and 0 bases respectively, with 6 bases between them. Per the germline V gene, CDR1 is MNHNS and CDR2 is SASEGT. CDR3 coding DNA: TGTGCCAGCAGTGGTCCGGTGAACACTGAAGCTTTCTTT. Its protein is CASSGPVNTEAFF.

This clonotype showed up many times. This sequence joins TRBV7-9 and TRBJ2-3; no firm D call. The CDR3 spans 12 residues. The V and J ends lost 5 bases and 3 bases respectively, with 6 bases between them. CDR1 SEHNR and CDR2 FQNEAQ come from the germline V gene (reference sequence). DNA for the CDR3: TGTGCCAGCAGCCACGTGACAGATACGCAGTATTTT. Translated, it gives CASSHVTDTQYF. Looking up the rest from reference TRBV7-9 and TRBJ2-3 gives the full variable domain: DTGVSQNPRHKITKRGQNVTFRCDPISEHNRLYWYRQTLGQGPEFLTYFQNEAQLEKSRLLSDRFSAERPKGSFSTLEIQRTEQGDSAMYLCASSHVTDTQYFGPGTRLTVL.

This clonotype was detected a few times. V gene TRBV18 combines with J gene TRBJ2-1, with D perhaps TRBD1 (6 bases). Trimming removed 0 bases at V and 2 bases at J, with 17 bases between. This CDR3 contains 18 residues. Germline V lookup: CDR1 KGHSH, CDR2 LQKENI. The chain's CDR3 is CASSPPSTRQATYNEQFF. The CDR3 DNA sequence: TGTGCCAGCTCACCACCCTCCACCCGACAGGCCACCTACAATGAGCAGTTCTTC.

The chain uses TRBV6-2 or TRBV6-3 and TRBJ2-2; the match to TRBD2 covers 12 bases. Germline CDR1 reads MNHEY; CDR2 reads SVGEGT. This CDR3 is 16 amino acids long. The J segment lost 4 bases and the V segment lost 6 bases, leaving 6 bases of the junction unmatched. The CDR3 protein is CASSFLAGGPTGELFF. CDR3 DNA: TGTGCCAGCAGCTTCCTAGCGGGAGGGCCCACCGGGGAGCTGTTTTTT.

This clonotype appeared many times. The rearrangement uses TRBV10-3 and TRBJ2-4; a possible D gene is TRBD1 (6 bases). This CDR3 spans 13 amino acids. The germline CDR1 and CDR2 sequences are ENHRY and SYGVKD. V shed 0 bases and J shed 10 bases, with 10 bases lying between them. As DNA, the CDR3 is TGTGCCATCAGTGAGTCCGGGACATGGATTCAGTACTTC. Its protein is CAISESGTWIQYF.

The chain links TRBV27 to TRBJ2-7, with TRBD2 as a possible D gene (5 bases). V was clipped by 5 bases and J by 1 base, with 12 bases between them. From germline, CDR1 is MNHEY and CDR2 SMNVEV (reference sequence). The CDR3 extends over 14 amino acids. The CDR3: CASSQSRLSYEQYF. CDR3 DNA: TGTGCCAGCAGTCAATCGAGACTATCCTACGAGCAGTACTTC.

This clonotype was seen a handful of times. The chain uses TRBV4-2 and TRBJ2-2; TRBD1 matches 7 bases. The V and J ends lost 0 bases and 7 bases, in that order; junction bases with no gene match: 2. Germline CDR1 LGHNA, CDR2 YNFKEQ. There are 14 residues in the CDR3. CDR3 sequence reads: CASSQERDSGELFF. CDR3 DNA sequence: TGTGCCAGCAGCCAAGAACGGGACAGCGGGGAGCTGTTTTTT.

The genes are TRBV18 and TRBJ2-5; 7 bases align to TRBD1. The CDR3 spans 15 residues. Losses at the gene ends were 2 bases for V and 3 bases for J; bases not matched to a gene: 6. Germline V CDR1 and CDR2: KGHSH, LQKENI. CDR3 residues: CASSPRQGVKETQYF. CDR3 in DNA: TGTGCCAGCTCACCAAGGCAGGGGGTAAAAGAGACCCAGTACTTC.

This sequence joins TRBV20-1 and TRBJ1-4; 8 bases align to TRBD1. The CDR3 sequence is 15 residues long. The trim removed 6 bases at V and 0 bases at J, leaving 6 bases unmatched. CDR1 and CDR2 (germline): DFQATT, SNEGSKA (reference sequence). CDR3 sequence (DNA): TGCAGTGCACCGGACAGGGCGTCAACTAATGAAAAACTGTTTTTT. Translation: CSAPDRASTNEKLFF.

CDR3 loop: CASSQVGGQGVFEQYF. CDR3 nucleotides: TGCGCCAGCAGCCAGGTGGGGGGACAGGGGGTTTTTGAGCAGTACTTC. V and J are TRBV4-1 and TRBJ2-7; 11 bases fit TRBD1. Germline loops: CDR1 MGHRA, CDR2 YSYEKL. CDR3 length equals 16 residues. V trimming: 3 bases; J trimming: 7 bases; junction bases outside the gene matches: 11.

This clonotype was seen only a few times. The J gene is TRBJ2-2, the V gene TRBV9, with 12 bases aligning to TRBD2. This CDR3 comprises 16 residues. V lost 3 bases to trimming and J lost 8 bases; unmatched junction nucleotides: 8. Germline V gives CDR1 SGDLS, CDR2 YYNGEE. The CDR3 sequence: CASSALATSGRGELFF. The CDR3 DNA sequence: TGTGCCAGCAGCGCCCTTGCGACTAGCGGGAGAGGGGAGCTGTTTTTT.

This clonotype has at least ten counts. This chain uses TRBV5-1 with TRBJ2-1; weak D call: TRBD1 (6 bases). V lost 0 bases and J lost 0, with 13 bases in between. From germline, CDR1 is SGHRS and CDR2 YFSETQ. The CDR3 is 17 amino acids. This CDR3 reads CASSLVGGRGSYNEQFF. In DNA, the CDR3 is TGCGCCAGCAGCTTGGTAGGTGGCAGGGGCTCCTACAATGAGCAGTTCTTC.

This clonotype has just a few counts. The CDR3 sequence: CSVAGGGDQPQHF. The CDR3 DNA follows: TGCAGCGTTGCGGGGGGCGGGGATCAGCCCCAGCATTTT. The J gene is TRBJ1-5, the V gene TRBV29-1; TRBD1 might be the D (6 bases). The V end was cut by 4 bases, the J end by 5 bases, with 12 bases between. Per the germline V gene, CDR1 is SQVTM and CDR2 is ANQGSEA. The CDR3 contains 13 residues.

The table lists this clonotype with a few counts. The chain has TRBV28 and TRBJ1-5, with TRBD1 as a possible D gene (5 bases). The CDR3 length is 18 residues. The V gene lost 1 base and the J gene lost 2 bases, with 18 bases spanning the gap. Germline-derived CDR1 and CDR2 are MDHEN and SYDVKM. The DNA of the CDR3 is TGTGCCAGCAGTTTATTGGGGGAGGGTTACTACGGCAATCAGCCCCAGCATTTT. Protein: CASSLLGEGYYGNQPQHF.

This clonotype occurred a few times. The chain recombines TRBV4-3 with TRBJ2-5, with 7 nucleotides matching TRBD2. V lost 0 bases, J lost 4 bases, and 5 bases stayed unmatched. The CDR3 is 15 amino acids. Germline CDR1 is LGHNA and CDR2 is YSLEER. The CDR3 region has the DNA TGCGCCAGCAGCCAAGATTGGGGGGGGAGAGAGACCCAGTACTTC. It yields the protein CASSQDWGGRETQYF.

This rearrangement joins TRBV4-3 to TRBJ2-1; D unclear. Germline V CDR1 and CDR2: LGHNA, YSLEER. This CDR3 spans 15 amino acids. V was trimmed by 3 bases and J by 0 bases, leaving 9 bases between them. This CDR3 reads CASSQLRSSYNEQFF. The DNA for the CDR3 is TGCGCCAGCAGCCAGCTGAGGAGCTCCTACAATGAGCAGTTCTTC.

The rearrangement links TRBV5-1 to TRBJ2-2, with D maybe TRBD1 (6 bases). This CDR3 is 15 amino acids long. Deletions cut 0 bases from V and 6 bases from J, with 12 bases between. From germline, CDR1 is SGHRS and CDR2 YFSETQ. CDR3 DNA sequence: TGCGCCAGCAGCTTGGACGTGGGGGCCCCCGGGGAGCTGTTTTTT. Amino acid sequence: CASSLDVGAPGELFF.

The rearrangement links TRBV10-2 to TRBJ2-3; 11 bases match TRBD2. This CDR3 has 18 amino acids. J gave up 4 bases and V 0 bases, and 9 bases lay outside the gene matches. Germline V gives CDR1 WSHSY, CDR2 SAAADI. DNA for the CDR3: TGCGCCAGCAGTGAGTCGGTGGCTAGCGGGGGGCTGGCAGATACGCAGTATTTT. Translation: CASSESVASGGLADTQYF.

V and J are TRBV6-2 or TRBV6-3 and TRBJ2-2; D is unresolved. There are 14 residues in the CDR3. V dropped 7 bases and J dropped 0 bases, with 9 bases sitting between them. From germline, CDR1 is MNHEY and CDR2 SVGEGT. The CDR3 DNA sequence: TGTGCCAGCACCCAGACAACGAACACCGGGGAGCTGTTTTTT. Protein sequence: CASTQTTNTGELFF.

The rearrangement joins TRBV5-6 to TRBJ2-6, with D tentatively TRBD2 (5 bases). This CDR3 is 14 amino acids long. V was pared by 4 bases and J by 4 bases, with 9 bases between. Germline CDR1 is SGHDT and CDR2 is YYEEEE. CDR3 in amino acids: CASSRLQGANVLTF. CDR3 nucleotides: TGTGCCAGCAGCCGACTACAGGGGGCCAACGTCCTGACTTTC.

The chain joins TRBV2 to TRBJ2-2, with D tentatively TRBD1 (5 bases). V shed 6 bases and J shed 0 bases, with 8 bases lying between them. The CDR3 totals 14 residues. Germline loops: CDR1 SNHLY, CDR2 FYNNEI. The CDR3 nucleotides are TGTGCCAGCAGAGTCAGGGCGAACACCGGGGAGCTGTTTTTT. Amino acid sequence: CASRVRANTGELFF.